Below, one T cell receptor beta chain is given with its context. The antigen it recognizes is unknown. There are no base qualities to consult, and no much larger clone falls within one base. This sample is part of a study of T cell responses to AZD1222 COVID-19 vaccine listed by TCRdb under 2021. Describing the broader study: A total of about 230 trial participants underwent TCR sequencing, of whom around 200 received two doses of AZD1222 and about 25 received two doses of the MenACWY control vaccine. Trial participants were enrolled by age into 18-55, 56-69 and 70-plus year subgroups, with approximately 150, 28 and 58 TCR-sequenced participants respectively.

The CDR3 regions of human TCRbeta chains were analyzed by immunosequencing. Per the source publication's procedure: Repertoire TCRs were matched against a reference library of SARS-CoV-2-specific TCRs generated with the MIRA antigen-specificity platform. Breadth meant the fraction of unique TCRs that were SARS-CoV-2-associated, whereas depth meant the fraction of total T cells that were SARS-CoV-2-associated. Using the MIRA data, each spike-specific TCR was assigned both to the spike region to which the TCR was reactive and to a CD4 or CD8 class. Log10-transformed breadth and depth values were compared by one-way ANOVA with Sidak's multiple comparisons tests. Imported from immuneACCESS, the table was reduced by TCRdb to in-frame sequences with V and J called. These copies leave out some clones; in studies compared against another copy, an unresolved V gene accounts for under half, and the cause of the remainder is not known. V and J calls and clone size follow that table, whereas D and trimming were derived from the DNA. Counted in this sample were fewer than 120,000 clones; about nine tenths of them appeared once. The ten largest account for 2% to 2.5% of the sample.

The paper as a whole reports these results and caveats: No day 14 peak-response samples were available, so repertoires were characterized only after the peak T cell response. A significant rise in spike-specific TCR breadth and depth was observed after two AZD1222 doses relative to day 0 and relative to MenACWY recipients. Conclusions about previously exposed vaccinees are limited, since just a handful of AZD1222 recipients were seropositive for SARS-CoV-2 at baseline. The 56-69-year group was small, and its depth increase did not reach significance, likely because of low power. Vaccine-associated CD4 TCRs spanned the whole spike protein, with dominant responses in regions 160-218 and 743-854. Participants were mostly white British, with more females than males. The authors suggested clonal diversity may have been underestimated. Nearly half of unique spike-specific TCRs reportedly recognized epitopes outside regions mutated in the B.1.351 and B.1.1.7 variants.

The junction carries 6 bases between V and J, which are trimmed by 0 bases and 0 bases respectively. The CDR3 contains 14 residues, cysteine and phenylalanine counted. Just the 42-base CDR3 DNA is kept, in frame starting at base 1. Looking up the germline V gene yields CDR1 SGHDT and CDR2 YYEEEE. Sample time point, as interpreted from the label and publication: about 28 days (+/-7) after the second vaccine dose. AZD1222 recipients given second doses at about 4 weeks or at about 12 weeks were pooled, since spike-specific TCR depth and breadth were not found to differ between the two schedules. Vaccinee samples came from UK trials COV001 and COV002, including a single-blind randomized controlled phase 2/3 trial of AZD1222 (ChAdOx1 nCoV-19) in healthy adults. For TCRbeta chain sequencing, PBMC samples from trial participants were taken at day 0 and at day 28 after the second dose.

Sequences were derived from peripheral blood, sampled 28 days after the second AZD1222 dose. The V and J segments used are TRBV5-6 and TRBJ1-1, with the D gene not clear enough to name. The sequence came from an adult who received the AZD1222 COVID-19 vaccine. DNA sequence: TGTGCCAGCAGCTTGGTTCGGGTGAACACTGAAGCTTTCTTT. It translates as CASSLVRVNTEAFF.